This entry lists 29 T cell receptor beta chains sequenced from one sample in a study of T cells after yellow fever vaccination. TCRdb recomputed calls from the 5' RACE reads with MiXCR, one row per CDR3 protein. The sample includes fewer than 350,000 distinct CDR3 sequences, around 3.6% of them seen just once. The sample in question was PBMCs, obtained on the day of the yellow fever booster vaccination. These receptors were obtained from a man aged 18 to 35 who received the YFV17D yellow fever vaccine.

This clonotype was seen repeatedly, ten times or more. The J gene is TRBJ2-6, the V gene TRBV6-4; no definite D call. The V end was cut by 0 bases, the J end by 0 bases, with 3 bases between. The CDR3 totals 15 residues. Germline V gene data show CDR1 as MRHNA and CDR2 as SNTAGT. This chain's CDR3 is CASSDSSSGANVLTF. The CDR3 DNA reads TGTGCCAGCAGTGACTCCAGCTCTGGGGCCAACGTCCTGACTTTC.

The table lists this clonotype with many counts. The chain recombines TRBV12-3 or TRBV12-4 with TRBJ2-5; 9 bases map to TRBD1. With 5 bases clipped from V and 3 bases from J, the junction kept 4 bases outside the gene matches. This CDR3 comprises 14 residues. The CDR3 loop reads CASSQTGGKETQYF. In nucleotides, the CDR3 is TGTGCCAGCAGTCAGACAGGGGGAAAAGAGACCCAGTACTTC.

The table lists this clonotype with a few counts. The V gene is TRBV19, the J gene TRBJ2-7, with 7 bases aligning to TRBD2. The V gene's germline CDR1 is LNHDA and CDR2 SQIVND (reference sequence). The CDR3 is 13 residues long. V lost 1 base to trimming and J lost 3 bases; unmatched junction nucleotides: 0. The CDR3, as DNA: TGTGCCAGTAGTATAGCGGGGGGCTACGAGCAGTACTTC. Protein product: CASSIAGGYEQYF.

The sample holds many counts of this clonotype. CDR3 DNA: TGTGCCAGCAGCCCCCGGGGCGGAGTTGACACCGGGGAGCTGTTTTTT. Its translation is CASSPRGGVDTGELFF. This chain links TRBV7-8 with TRBJ2-2; either TRBD1 or TRBD2 may fit D (5 bases each). There are 16 residues in the CDR3. Trimming pared 5 bases from V and 3 bases from J, leaving 16 bases between. Germline V CDR1 and CDR2: SGHVS, FQNEAQ.

This clonotype occurred many times. The CDR3 DNA reads as TGTGCCAGCAGTTACTTACTTAGCGGAATCACAGATACGCAGTATTTT. Residues: CASSYLLSGITDTQYF. The rearrangement links TRBV6-6 to TRBJ2-3; a possible D gene is TRBD2 (6 bases). From germline, CDR1 is MNHNY and CDR2 SVGAGI (reference sequence). V dropped 1 base and J dropped 2 bases, with 13 bases sitting between them. The CDR3 runs to 16 residues.

There are a few counts of this clonotype. V and J are TRBV4-1 and TRBJ1-5; D gene ambiguous. Deletions cut 1 base from V and 0 bases from J, with 13 bases between. The CDR3 is 17 residues long. Germline values: CDR1 MGHRA, CDR2 YSYEKL. This chain's CDR3 is CASSQGGGRYSNQPQHF. Here the CDR3 DNA reads TGCGCCAGCAGCCAAGGCGGAGGCAGGTATAGCAATCAGCCCCAGCATTTT.

This clonotype was seen repeatedly, ten times or more. V usage is TRBV5-6 and J usage is TRBJ2-3; 14 bases line up with TRBD2. The CDR3 contains 16 residues. The germline V gene has CDR1 SGHDT and CDR2 YYEEEE. With 5 bases clipped from V and 5 bases from J, the junction kept 7 bases outside the gene matches. CDR3 DNA: TGTGCCAGCAGTCCTCCGGGACTAGCGGGGGTAGATACGCAGTATTTT. The encoded protein is CASSPPGLAGVDTQYF.

This clonotype has a handful of counts. The V gene is TRBV24-1, the J gene TRBJ1-2; D gene ambiguous. Trimming removed 8 bases at V and 4 bases at J, with 7 bases between. The germline gives CDR1 KGHDR, CDR2 SFDVKD. This CDR3 has 11 residues. CDR3 DNA sequence: TGTGCCACCAATGACGGCTATGGCTACACCTTC. It yields the protein CATNDGYGYTF.

This clonotype was counted ten times or more. The chain carries TRBV5-1 and TRBJ2-2, with D unclear. The V gene's germline CDR1 is SGHRS and CDR2 YFSETQ. V was clipped by 2 bases and J by 0 bases, with 11 bases between them. The CDR3 has 16 amino acids. In DNA form, the CDR3 reads TGCGCCAGCAGCTTAATTCGGGCAGCGAACACCGGGGAGCTGTTTTTT. This gives the protein CASSLIRAANTGELFF.

This clonotype was found many times. The V gene is TRBV20-1, the J gene TRBJ2-7; possibly TRBD1 for D (5 bases). Germline V gene data show CDR1 as DFQATT and CDR2 as SNEGSKA (reference sequence). Trimming shortened V by 0 bases and J by 3 bases, and 18 bases separated the two germline ends. The CDR3 covers 16 residues. This chain's CDR3 is CSARDRLRQRLYEQYV. The CDR3 DNA sequence: TGCAGTGCTAGAGATAGGTTAAGACAGAGACTCTACGAGCAGTACGTC.

This clonotype occurred many times. The chain is built from TRBV4-2 and TRBJ1-6; TRBD1 agrees at 7 bases. The CDR3 consists of 16 residues. CDR1 is LGHNA and CDR2 is YNFKEQ in the germline V gene. The V segment lost 5 bases and the J segment 7 bases; nucleotides outside the gene matches: 11. The CDR3 sequence is CASSAPPGQLNSPLHF. The CDR3 nucleotides read TGTGCCAGCAGCGCACCTCCGGGACAGCTCAATTCACCCCTCCACTTT.

This clonotype was found many times. V and J are TRBV19 and TRBJ2-5; 7 nucleotides match TRBD2. Per germline, CDR1 LNHDA and CDR2 SQIVND (reference sequence). The ends lost 2 bases at V and 2 bases at J; junction bases unmatched: 5. The CDR3 consists of 15 residues. The CDR3 spells CASSISGVAQETQYF. CDR3 nucleotide sequence: TGTGCCAGTAGTATAAGCGGGGTTGCTCAAGAGACCCAGTACTTC.

At least ten counts were recorded for this clonotype. In DNA form, the CDR3 reads TGCGCCAGCGCCGGGGGGAGACTGGATGAAAAACTGTTTTTT. It yields the protein CASAGGRLDEKLFF. V is TRBV5-1 and J is TRBJ1-4; TRBD1 is a possible D gene (5 bases). This CDR3 comprises 14 residues. CDR1 and CDR2 (germline): SGHRS, YFSETQ. The V end lost 7 bases, the J end lost 6 bases, and 16 bases lay between the germline ends.

The chain joins TRBV11-1 to TRBJ2-3, with 9 nucleotides matching TRBD2. The CDR3 is 16 amino acids. J was trimmed by 2 bases and V by 2 bases; bases with no gene match: 5. Per germline, CDR1 SGHAT and CDR2 FQDESV (reference sequence). CDR3 residues: CASSLRLAVITDTQYF. In nucleotides, the CDR3 is TGTGCCAGCAGCTTACGACTAGCGGTAATCACAGATACGCAGTATTTT. Complete variable domain (other parts from reference TRBV11-1 and TRBJ2-3): EAEVAQSPRYKITEKSQAVAFWCDPISGHATLYWYRQILGQGPELLVQFQDESVVDDSQLPKDRFSAERLKGVDSTLKIQPAELGDSAMYLCASSLRLAVITDTQYFGPGTRLTVL.

V usage is TRBV5-1 and J usage is TRBJ2-7; D gene unclear. V lost 0 bases to trimming and J lost 4 bases, with 8 bases between them. The germline gives CDR1 SGHRS, CDR2 YFSETQ. The CDR3 is made up of 13 amino acids. In DNA form, the CDR3 reads TGCGCCAGCAGCTTGGGCAAAGATTACGAGCAGTACGTC. Translation gives CASSLGKDYEQYV.

Only a few counts were recorded for this clonotype. The chain recombines TRBV7-3 with TRBJ2-1; D remains ambiguous. Germline CDR1 is SGHTA and CDR2 is FQGTGA. Trimming cost V 3 bases and J 7 bases, with 10 bases left between them. This CDR3 has 13 residues. The CDR3: CASSFGSLNEQFF. The CDR3 region has the DNA TGTGCCAGCAGCTTTGGCTCTTTAAATGAGCAGTTCTTC.

This clonotype appeared many times. This chain uses TRBV4-1 with TRBJ2-6; D possibly matches TRBD1 or TRBD2 (5 bases each). The CDR3 has 20 residues. The germline gives CDR1 MGHRA, CDR2 YSYEKL. The V end lost 0 bases, the J end lost 0 bases, and 18 bases lay between the germline ends. The CDR3, as DNA: TGCGCCAGCAGCCAAGATTGGGCCGGGACGGCTGACTCTGGGGCCAACGTCCTGACTTTC. Translated, it gives CASSQDWAGTADSGANVLTF.

This clonotype was observed a handful of times. The chain employs TRBV7-9 and TRBJ2-7, with 9 bases identical to TRBD1. The CDR3 is 15 residues long. The J segment lost 2 bases and the V segment lost 1 base, leaving 3 bases of the junction unmatched. Looked up from germline, CDR1 is SEHNR and CDR2 is FQNEAQ (reference sequence). The CDR3 DNA sequence: TGTGCCAGCAGCTTAGTGGGACAGGGAACCTACGAGCAGTACTTC. This gives the protein CASSLVGQGTYEQYF.

In DNA form, the CDR3 reads TGTGCCAGCAGCTCCCCCACGAGGGGGGGTTACGAGCAGTACTTC. Translation: CASSSPTRGGYEQYF. V is TRBV12-3 or TRBV12-4 and J is TRBJ2-7, with a possible D match to TRBD2 (7 bases). Trimming removed 6 bases at V and 4 bases at J, with 19 bases between. This CDR3 is 15 amino acids long.

The chain employs TRBV18 and TRBJ1-1; D might be TRBD1 (6 bases). The CDR3 consists of 14 residues. V was trimmed by 8 bases and J by 0 bases, leaving 13 bases between them. Germline-derived CDR1 and CDR2 are KGHSH and LQKENI. Here the CDR3 reads CASVLRGMNTEAFF. The CDR3 DNA reads as TGTGCCAGCGTCCTCAGGGGAATGAACACTGAAGCTTTCTTT. The whole variable domain, filled in from reference TRBV18 and TRBJ1-1, reads NAGVMQNPRHLVRRRGQEARLRCSPMKGHSHVYWYRQLPEEGLKFMVYLQKENIIDESGMPKERFSAEFPKEGPSILRIQQVVRGDSAAYFCASVLRGMNTEAFFGQGTRLTVV.

The CDR3 region is CASSSQGGGHGYTF. The CDR3 DNA is TGTGCCAGCAGTTCCCAAGGCGGGGGTCACGGCTACACCTTC. The gene calls are TRBV6-5 and TRBJ1-2, with D tentatively TRBD1 (5 bases). Germline values: CDR1 MNHEY, CDR2 SVGAGI. There are 14 residues in the CDR3. Trimming took off 4 bases at V and 8 bases at J, with 17 bases between the two ends.

Only a few counts were recorded for this clonotype. This chain links TRBV7-2 with TRBJ2-5; a weak D match, TRBD1 (7 bases). Germline CDR1 is SGHTA and CDR2 is FQGNSA. This CDR3 comprises 16 residues. Deletions cut 4 bases from V and 5 bases from J, with 20 bases between. CDR3 sequence (DNA): TGTGCCAGCAGCTCCAACCACAGGGGTCGGGGGGAGACCCAGTACTTC. Its protein is CASSSNHRGRGETQYF.

This clonotype was seen ten or more times. The chain has TRBV7-3 and TRBJ2-3; either TRBD1 or TRBD2 may supply D (6 bases each). The CDR3 runs to 15 residues. Germline CDR1 SGHTA, CDR2 FQGTGA. The V and J ends lost 4 bases and 3 bases respectively, with 14 bases between them. CDR3 residues: CASSSLGGLTDTQYF. The CDR3 region has the DNA TGTGCCAGCAGCTCCTTAGGGGGGTTAACAGATACGCAGTATTTT.

This clonotype was counted a few times. The chain uses TRBV18 and TRBJ2-6; D unclear. V was clipped by 4 bases and J by 0 bases, with 16 bases between them. Germline V gives CDR1 KGHSH, CDR2 LQKENI. This CDR3 has 18 amino acids. The CDR3 loop is CASSLNSDVLSGANVLTF. In DNA form, the CDR3 reads TGTGCCAGCTCACTCAATTCCGACGTTCTCTCTGGGGCCAACGTCCTGACTTTC.

This clonotype appeared many times. This chain connects TRBV7-2 to TRBJ1-6; D is uncertain. The CDR3 sequence is 14 residues long. V lost 3 bases, J lost 6 bases, and 9 bases lay in between. Germline V CDR1 and CDR2: SGHTA, FQGNSA. CDR3 nucleotides: TGTGCCAGCAGCTTCGGGTTCCGTAATTCACCCCTCCACTTT. Amino acid sequence: CASSFGFRNSPLHF. The full variable domain, rest sourced from reference TRBV7-2 and TRBJ1-6, is GAGVSQSPSNKVTEKGKDVELRCDPISGHTALYWYRQSLGQGLEFLIYFQGNSAPDKSGLPSDRFSAERTGGSVSTLTIQRTQQEDSAVYLCASSFGFRNSPLHFGNGTRLTVT.

This clonotype was seen ten or more times. The chain joins TRBV7-2 to TRBJ2-3; D ambiguous. Germline CDR1 is SGHTA and CDR2 is FQGNSA. The length of the CDR3 is 12 residues. The V end lost 5 bases, the J end lost 3 bases, and 6 bases lay between the germline ends. CDR3 loop: CASSAWTDTQYF. In nucleotides, the CDR3 is TGTGCCAGCAGCGCCTGGACAGATACGCAGTATTTT.

V is TRBV7-3 and J is TRBJ2-1; 9 positions match TRBD2. Germline loops: CDR1 SGHTA, CDR2 FQGTGA. This CDR3 spans 16 amino acids. The V segment lost 0 bases and the J segment 7 bases; nucleotides outside the gene matches: 7. CDR3 sequence reads: CASSLTVVAGENEQFF. The CDR3 nucleotides read TGTGCCAGCAGCTTAACGGTGGTAGCGGGGGAAAATGAGCAGTTCTTC.

This clonotype was counted many times. The chain links TRBV5-1 to TRBJ2-3; D not resolved. V dropped 0 bases and J dropped 2 bases, with 7 bases sitting between them. Per germline, CDR1 SGHRS and CDR2 YFSETQ. The CDR3 loop spans 14 amino acids. The CDR3 nucleotides read TGCGCCAGCAGCTTGGGCTTATACACAGATACGCAGTATTTT. Encoded protein: CASSLGLYTDTQYF. The variable domain in full, completed from reference TRBV5-1 and TRBJ2-3, reads KAGVTQTPRYLIKTRGQQVTLSCSPISGHRSVSWYQQTPGQGLQFLFEYFSETQRNKGNFPGRFSGRQFSNSRSEMNVSTLELGDSALYLCASSLGLYTDTQYFGPGTRLTVL.

This clonotype was counted at least ten times. This rearrangement joins TRBV3-1 to TRBJ2-4; unclear D gene. V lost 0 bases and J 7 bases, leaving 7 bases between the germline ends. Germline CDR1 reads LGHDT; CDR2 reads YNNKEL (reference sequence). This CDR3 has 13 residues. The CDR3 nucleotides read TGTGCCAGCAGCCAAGAATCCGGGAACATTCAGTACTTC. This gives the protein CASSQESGNIQYF.